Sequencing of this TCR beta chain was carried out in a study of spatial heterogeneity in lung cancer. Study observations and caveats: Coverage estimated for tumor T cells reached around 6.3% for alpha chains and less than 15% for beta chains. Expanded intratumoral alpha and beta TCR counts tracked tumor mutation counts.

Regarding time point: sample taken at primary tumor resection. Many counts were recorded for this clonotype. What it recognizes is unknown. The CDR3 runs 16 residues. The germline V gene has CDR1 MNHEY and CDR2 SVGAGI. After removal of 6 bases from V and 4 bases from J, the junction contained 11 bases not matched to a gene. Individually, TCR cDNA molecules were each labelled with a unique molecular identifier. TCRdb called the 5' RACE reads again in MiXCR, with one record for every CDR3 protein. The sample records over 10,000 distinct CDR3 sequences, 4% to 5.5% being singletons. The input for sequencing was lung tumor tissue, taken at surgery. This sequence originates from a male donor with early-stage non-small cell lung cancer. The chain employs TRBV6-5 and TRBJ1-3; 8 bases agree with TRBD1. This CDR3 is CASRPRTGIGGNTIYF. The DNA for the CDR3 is TGTGCCAGCAGACCCCGGACAGGGATCGGGGGAAACACCATATATTTT.